The clone carrying this TCR beta chain was observed a few times. Patients showing uncontrolled infection, other autoimmune disease, pregnancy or lactation were ineligible. This sample is part of a study of T cells in Graves' hyperthyroidism and ophthalmopathy. The TCR beta CDR3 regions underwent amplification using RNA transcripts as the source. In the first-round RT-PCR of the TCR CDR3, the HTBI primer set was used. A single record per CDR3 protein comes from TCRdb applying MiXCR to the multiplex PCR reads. There are a few hundred thousand distinct CDR3 sequences in the sample; roughly 19% occur only once, and about 40% lies in the top ten. Germline V gene lookup returns CDR1 MDHEN and CDR2 SYDVKM. CDR3 length equals 14 residues. The V and J ends lost 5 bases and 7 bases respectively, with 14 bases between them.

The source is a man aged 50-59 years with Graves' ophthalmopathy. The V gene is TRBV28, the J gene TRBJ2-2, with a possible D match to TRBD1 (6 bases). The sample consisted of blood. CDR3 amino acids: CASSEQGWGGELFF. The CDR3 DNA is TGTGCCAGCAGTGAACAGGGATGGGGCGGGGAGCTGTTTTTT.